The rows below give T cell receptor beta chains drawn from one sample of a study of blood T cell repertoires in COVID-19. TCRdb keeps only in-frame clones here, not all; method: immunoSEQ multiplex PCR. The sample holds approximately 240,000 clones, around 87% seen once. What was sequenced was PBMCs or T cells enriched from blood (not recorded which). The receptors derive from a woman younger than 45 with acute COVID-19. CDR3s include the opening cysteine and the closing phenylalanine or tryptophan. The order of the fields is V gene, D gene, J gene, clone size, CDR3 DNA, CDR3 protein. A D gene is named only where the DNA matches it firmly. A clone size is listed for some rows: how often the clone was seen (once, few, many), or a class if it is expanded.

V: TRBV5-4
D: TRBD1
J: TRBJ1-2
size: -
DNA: TGTGCCAGCAGCCCGGGGGGACAGGGGACCTTGGGGAGTGGCTACACCTTC
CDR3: CASSPGGQGTLGSGYTF

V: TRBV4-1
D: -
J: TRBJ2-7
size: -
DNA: TGCGCCAGCAGCCACCCCAACCCCTCACTAGTCAACTTCCACGAGCAGTACTTC
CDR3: CASSHPNPSLVNFHEQYF

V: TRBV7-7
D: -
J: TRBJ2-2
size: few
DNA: TGTGCTAGCAGCTCAGGGAACACCGGGGAGCTGTTTTTT
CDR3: CASSSGNTGELFF

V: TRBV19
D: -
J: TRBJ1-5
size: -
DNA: TGTGCCAGTACCCCTGGATCGGGCGGGGCTCAGCCCCAGCATTTT
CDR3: CASTPGSGGAQPQHF

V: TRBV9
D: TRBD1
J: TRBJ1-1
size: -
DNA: TGTGCCAGCAGCGTAGGCGGGACAGGGGCGAACACTGAAGCTTTCTTT
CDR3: CASSVGGTGANTEAFF

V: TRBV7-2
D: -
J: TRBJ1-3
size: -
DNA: TGTGCCAGCAGCCGTCCGGTTCCCTCTGGAAACACCATATATTTT
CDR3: CASSRPVPSGNTIYF

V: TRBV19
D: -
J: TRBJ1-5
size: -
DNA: TGTGCCAGTAGTGAGGGTTCTAGCAATCAGCCCCAGCATTTT
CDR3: CASSEGSSNQPQHF

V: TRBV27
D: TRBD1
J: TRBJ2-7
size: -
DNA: TGTGCCAGCAGTTTACTTACCGACAGGGACGAGCAGTACTTC
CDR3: CASSLLTDRDEQYF

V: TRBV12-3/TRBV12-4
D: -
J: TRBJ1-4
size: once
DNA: TGTGCCAGCAGTTCGGGGGGTGGGAAACTGTTTTTT
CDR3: CASSSGGGKLFF

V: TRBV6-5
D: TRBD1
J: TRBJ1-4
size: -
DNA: TGTGCCAGTAGCACAGGGGGCTTCGGTGAAAAACTGTTTTTT
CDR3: CASSTGGFGEKLFF

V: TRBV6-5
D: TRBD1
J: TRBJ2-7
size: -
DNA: TGTGCCAGCAGTTACGGGACAGGGGATTTCTACGAGCAGTACTTC
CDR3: CASSYGTGDFYEQYF

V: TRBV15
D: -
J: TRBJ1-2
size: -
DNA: TGTGCCACCAGCGTAACAGGCTCCTATGGCTACACCTTC
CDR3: CATSVTGSYGYTF

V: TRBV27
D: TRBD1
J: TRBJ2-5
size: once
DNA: TGTGCCAGCAGTCCCGACCCGGACAGGGGAGGCGAGACCCAGTACTTC
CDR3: CASSPDPDRGGETQYF

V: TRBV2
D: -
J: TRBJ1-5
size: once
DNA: TGTGCCAGCAGTCCAGACAGGATCAATCAGCCCCAGCATTTT
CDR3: CASSPDRINQPQHF

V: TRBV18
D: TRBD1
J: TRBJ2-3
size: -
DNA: TGTGCCAGCTCACTTCGACAGGGATCACAAGATACGCAGTATTTT
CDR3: CASSLRQGSQDTQYF

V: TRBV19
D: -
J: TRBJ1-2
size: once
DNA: TGTGCCAGTCTGGGGGCAGGCCCTGGCTACACCTTC
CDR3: CASLGAGPGYTF

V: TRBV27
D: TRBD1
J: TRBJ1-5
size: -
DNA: TGTGCCAGCAGTACCGGGACAGGGGGCTCTCAGCCCCAGCATTTT
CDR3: CASSTGTGGSQPQHF

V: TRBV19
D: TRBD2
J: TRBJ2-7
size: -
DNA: TGTGCCAGTAGTATAGATCTAGCGGGGGGATTCGACGAGCAGTACTTC
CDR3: CASSIDLAGGFDEQYF

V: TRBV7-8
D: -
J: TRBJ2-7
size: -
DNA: TGTGCCAGCACCAATGGTGGTGTACAGGGTTGGGACGAGCAGTACTTC
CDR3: CASTNGGVQGWDEQYF

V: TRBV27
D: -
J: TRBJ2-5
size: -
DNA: TGTGCCACCGGGACTGGACAAGAGACCCAGTACTTC
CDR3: CATGTGQETQYF

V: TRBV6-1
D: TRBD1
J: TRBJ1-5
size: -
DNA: TGTGCCAGCAGTGAAGAAGGGGGCAGGGCTCAGCCCCAGCATTTT
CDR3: CASSEEGGRAQPQHF

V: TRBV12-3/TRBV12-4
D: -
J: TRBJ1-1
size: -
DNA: TGTGCCAGCGCCCGCCAGGGTAACACTGAAGCTTTCTTT
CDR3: CASARQGNTEAFF